What follows is one TCR beta chain and its context. The record originates from a study of blood T cell repertoires in COVID-19. The CDR3 sequence is 16 residues long. V was trimmed by 6 bases and J by 2 bases, leaving 17 bases between them. The germline V gene has CDR1 MDHEN and CDR2 SYDVKM. The method was immunoSEQ multiplex PCR; TCRdb's version includes in-frame clones alone and lacks a portion of them. Of 350,000 to 550,000 clones listed, 80% to 90% are singletons. Each participant's cohort was designated according to participant-reported clinical history. Sequenced: PBMCs or T cells enriched from blood (not recorded which). The chain couples TRBV28 to TRBJ1-5; no clear D gene. This receptor was obtained from a young man who had recovered from COVID-19. The DNA of the CDR3 is TGTGCCAGCAGACCCGGCTCCAAGGAGGGCAATCAGCCCCAGCATTTT. Amino acid sequence: CASRPGSKEGNQPQHF.